A selection of T cell receptor beta chains follows, all from one sample in a study of T-cell reconstitution after alpha-beta-depleted transplantation in children. TCRdb independently ran MiXCR on the PCR reads; one entry per CDR3 protein. Of around 600,000 distinct CDR3 sequences listed, around 17% are singletons. The input for sequencing was PBMCs from the stem cell graft donor, taken from the stem cell graft. The receptors shown here come from a human donor who donated a stem cell graft to a child with acute myeloid leukemia. Both conserved end residues are part of each CDR3. Fields, in order: clone size, V gene, J gene, D gene, CDR3 DNA, CDR3 protein. A D gene is named only where the DNA matches it firmly. Size is stated for part of the rows, as once, few or many counts, or as a class when the clone is expanded.

>NA|TRBV10-3|TRBJ1-4|NA
TGTGCCACCCATCCAGGACAGAGCCCAACTAATGAAAAACTGTTTTTT
CATHPGQSPTNEKLFF
>few|TRBV5-5|TRBJ2-3|NA
TGTGCCAGCAGCTTGTTCTGGGCTGGCACAGATACGCAGTATTTT
CASSLFWAGTDTQYF
>many|TRBV5-1|TRBJ2-3|NA
TGCGCCAGCAGCTTGGCCACACTAGTGGGTTTGGATACGCAGTATTTT
CASSLATLVGLDTQYF
>many|TRBV11-2|TRBJ1-1|NA
TGTGCCAGCAGCCTTATAACAACAGGCTACCGGGAGGTGAACACTGAAGCTTTCTTT
CASSLITTGYREVNTEAFF
>NA|TRBV5-5|TRBJ1-1|NA
TGTGCCAGCAGCGCGGGGGACATGAACACTGAAGCTTTCTTT
CASSAGDMNTEAFF
>few|TRBV6-1|TRBJ1-1|NA
TGTGCCAGCAGGGACGGGAAAATGAACACTGAAGCTTTCTTT
CASRDGKMNTEAFF
>many|TRBV9|TRBJ1-5|TRBD1
TGTGCCAGCAGCGCTGGACAGGCTGATCAGCCCCAGCATTTT
CASSAGQADQPQHF
>NA|TRBV7-2|TRBJ1-2|NA
TGTGCCAGCAGCTTAGGGGGACCTGGGGGAAATGGCTACACCTTC
CASSLGGPGGNGYTF
>many|TRBV6-5|TRBJ2-7|TRBD2
TGTGCCAGCAGGTTGACTAGCGGGGTTACCTACGAGCAGTACTTC
CASRLTSGVTYEQYF
>many|TRBV7-2|TRBJ2-4|TRBD2
TGTGCCAGCAGCTTAACAGCGGGGGGTGGAGTCAAAAACATTCAGTACTTC
CASSLTAGGGVKNIQYF